This T cell receptor (beta chain) is drawn from a study of shared clonotypes between healthy human individuals. Regarding the study as a whole: Collection of samples was limited to blood; tissue repertoires likely differ.

Healthy HIV-negative adults without recent acute infections or vaccinations served as donors. The donor cohort consisted entirely of Caucasian adults residing in Nashville, Tennessee. TCRdb's copy holds only in-frame clones and misses some; the assay was immunoSEQ multiplex PCR. Seen here are about 480,000 clones, nearly 80% observed once, and the top ten hold about 12%. Details on this clone: Its cognate antigen is unknown.

This CDR3 has 14 amino acids. Germline V gene lookup returns CDR1 SGHRS and CDR2 YFSETQ. Trimming cost V 5 bases and J 3 bases, with 12 bases left between them. Sequencing was done on a sample of PBMCs. This clonotype was obtained from a woman in her thirties or forties in good health. Some clones in this sample may be carry-over from other donors' samples. This rearrangement joins TRBV5-1 to TRBJ2-1, with D possibly matching TRBD2 (6 bases). For the CDR3, the DNA is TGCGCCAGCAGGCCGGGCGGGAACTACAATGAGCAGTTCTTC. It specifies CASRPGGNYNEQFF.